Below are 5 T cell receptor beta chains sequenced from a single sample in a study of blood T cell repertoires in COVID-19. Assay used: immunoSEQ multiplex PCR; TCRdb lists only in-frame clones, some missing. The repertoire has 95,000 to 150,000 clones, roughly nine tenths of them found once; the top ten carry roughly 2.1%. Sequenced material: peripheral blood. These receptors originate from a man between 50 and 59 years old with COVID-19, enrolled during active disease.

V usage is TRBV10-2 and J usage is TRBJ2-7; D ambiguous. Germline values: CDR1 WSHSY, CDR2 SAAADI. The V end lost 5 bases, the J end lost 2 bases, and 10 bases lay between the germline ends. This CDR3 has 13 amino acids. CDR3 sequence (DNA): TGCGCCAGCAGTCGAACAGAAACCTACGAGCAGTACGTC. Protein product: CASSRTETYEQYV.

The genes are TRBV28 and TRBJ1-2; D is perhaps TRBD1 (6 bases). V was trimmed by 9 bases and J by 4 bases, leaving 15 bases between them. The germline V gene has CDR1 MDHEN and CDR2 SYDVKM. The CDR3 has 13 amino acids. The CDR3 region is CASIQGPSYGYTF. CDR3 coding DNA: TGTGCCAGTATACAGGGTCCTTCCTATGGCTACACCTTC.

The chain recombines TRBV24-1 with TRBJ2-1, with 9 bases identical to TRBD1. Looked up from germline, CDR1 is KGHDR and CDR2 is SFDVKD. This CDR3 is 16 amino acids long. With V trimmed by 0 bases and J by 6 bases, 5 bases remained unmatched. The CDR3 sequence: CATSDLGTGTPNEQFF. CDR3 nucleotides: TGTGCCACCAGTGATTTGGGGACAGGGACCCCCAATGAGCAGTTCTTC.

The V gene is TRBV28, the J gene TRBJ2-6; D may be TRBD2 (5 bases). Germline V gene lookup returns CDR1 MDHEN and CDR2 SYDVKM. This CDR3 has 15 residues. V was clipped by 7 bases and J by 1 base, with 11 bases between them. The CDR3, as DNA: TGTGCCAGCATAGGGAGATCGTCTGGGGCCAACGTCCTGACTTTC. Residues: CASIGRSSGANVLTF. The entire variable domain, with the rest obtained from reference TRBV28 and TRBJ2-6, is as follows: DVKVTQSSRYLVKRTGEKVFLECVQDMDHENMFWYRQDPGLGLRLIYFSYDVKMKEKGDIPEGYSVSREKKERFSLILESASTNQTSMYLCASIGRSSGANVLTFGAGSRLTVL.

The chain uses TRBV27 and TRBJ2-1; 11 positions match TRBD1. Trimming removed 5 bases from V and 7 bases from J; junction bases left unmatched: 7. Per germline, CDR1 MNHEY and CDR2 SMNVEV (reference sequence). The CDR3 is 15 residues long. CDR3 sequence reads: CASSTIGTGGNEQFF. Here the CDR3 DNA reads TGTGCCAGCAGTACCATAGGGACAGGGGGAAATGAGCAGTTCTTC.